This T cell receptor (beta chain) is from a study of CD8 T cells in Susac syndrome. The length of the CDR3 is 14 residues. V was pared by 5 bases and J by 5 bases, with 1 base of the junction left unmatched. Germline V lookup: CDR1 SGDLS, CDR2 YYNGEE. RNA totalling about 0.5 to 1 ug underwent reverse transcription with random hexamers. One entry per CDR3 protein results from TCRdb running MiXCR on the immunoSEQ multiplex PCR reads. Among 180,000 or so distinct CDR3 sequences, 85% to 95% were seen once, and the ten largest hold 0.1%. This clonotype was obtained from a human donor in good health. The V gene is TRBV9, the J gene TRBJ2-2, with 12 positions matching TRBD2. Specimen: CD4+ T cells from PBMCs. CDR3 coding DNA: TGTGCCAGCAGTGGACTAGCGGGAACCGGGGAGCTGTTTTTT. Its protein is CASSGLAGTGELFF.